The T cell receptor beta chain described here comes from a study of T cell responses to AZD1222 COVID-19 vaccine (dated by TCRdb to the early 2020s). Broadly, across the study: AZD1222 recipients given second doses at about 4 weeks or at about 12 weeks were pooled, since spike-specific TCR depth and breadth were not found to differ between the two schedules. TCR sequencing covered roughly 230 trial participants: some 210 given two doses of AZD1222 and around 26 given two doses of MenACWY control vaccine. Trial participants were enrolled into age subgroups of 18-55, 56-69 and 70-plus years, which contained roughly 140, 27 and 60 TCR-sequenced participants, respectively. What the study reported, not specific to this receptor: Because no samples from the day 14 peak response were available, repertoires could be characterized only after the peak T cell response. Reportedly, close to half of the unique spike-specific TCRs recognized epitopes lying outside the regions that are mutated in the B.1.351 and B.1.1.7 variants. After two AZD1222 doses, both the breadth and the depth of spike-specific TCRs were significantly higher than at day 0 and than in MenACWY recipients. The 56-69-year group was small, and its depth increase did not reach significance, likely because of low power. The whole spike protein was spanned by vaccine-associated CD4 TCRs, and dominant responses were seen in regions 160-218 and 743-854. Conclusions about previously exposed vaccinees were limited because only six AZD1222 recipients were SARS-CoV-2 seropositive at baseline. Participants were mostly white British and included more females than males, and it was suggested by the authors that clonal diversity may have been underestimated.

Of note for this clone: The antigen it recognizes is unknown. It has no much larger one-base neighbor in the sample; base qualities were not kept.

V ends up 6 bases short and J 5 bases short, with an unmatched junction base count of 5. CDR3 length: 13 amino acids, cysteine to phenylalanine. Only the CDR3 part of the read is kept: 39 bases, read in frame from the first base. The CDR3 regions of human TCRbeta chains were subjected to immunosequencing. The authors processed their data as follows. TCRs in the repertoires were compared against a reference library of SARS-CoV-2-specific TCRs that had been generated with the MIRA antigen-specificity platform. Breadth meant the fraction of unique TCRs that were SARS-CoV-2-associated, whereas depth meant the fraction of total T cells that were SARS-CoV-2-associated. Using the MIRA data, every spike-specific TCR was mapped to the spike region that the TCR reacted to and assigned to either a CD4 or a CD8 class. Log10-transformed breadth and depth values were compared by one-way ANOVA with Sidak's multiple comparisons tests. This is the immuneACCESS table as TCRdb keeps it, with only in-frame sequences that have V and J called. A part of the clones is gone; compared with another copy, unresolved V genes explain less than half, and the rest is unexplained. The V and J calls and clone size come from that table; D and trimming were worked out from the DNA. The sample table records 100,000 or so clones; more than 75% of these occur just once. The biggest ten clones account for 16% of the sample.

The label giving this sample's time point can be read as: baseline before first vaccination. Vaccinee samples came from UK trials COV001 and COV002, including a single-blind randomized controlled phase 2/3 trial of AZD1222 (ChAdOx1 nCoV-19) in healthy adults. Trial participant PBMC samples were collected at day 0 and day 28 after the second dose for TCRbeta chain sequencing. The source material was peripheral blood, sampled on day 0 of AZD1222 vaccination. Recombination connected TRBV12-3 or TRBV12-4 to TRBJ1-1, and 8 junctional nucleotides match TRBD1. The clonotype originates from an adult in good health. The DNA sequence is as follows: TGTGCCAGCAGGCGACAGGGGAGGACTGAAGCTTTCTTT. This is translated as CASRRQGRTEAFF.